The 29 T cell receptor beta chains reported below all come from one sample, sequenced in a study of blood T cell repertoires in COVID-19 (dated by TCRdb to 2018 to 2020). Library prep was done by the immunoSEQ multiplex PCR assay. TCRdb carries this immuneACCESS record with in-frame sequences only. Its versions omit some clonotypes, under half of them owing to an unresolved V gene in the studies checked, with the rest unexplained. This sample comprises about 280,000 clones, 80% to 90% of them detected only once. Clones ranked in the top ten supply 8% to 13% of the sample. The sample comprised peripheral blood. The receptors come from a woman in her sixties or seventies with acute or convalescent COVID-19.

V usage is TRBV27 and J usage is TRBJ2-5, with TRBD2 matching over 8 bases. V was clipped by 3 bases and J by 5 bases; unmatched bases: 8. The CDR3 has 15 amino acids. Germline CDR1 and CDR2: MNHEY and SMNVEV (reference sequence). The CDR3 protein is CASSFGLAGRETQYF. In nucleotides, the CDR3 is TGTGCCAGCAGTTTCGGGCTAGCGGGCAGGGAGACCCAGTACTTC.

In this sample, this clone turned up once. The chain recombines TRBV6-6 with TRBJ1-1; D unclear. Trimming left V 5 bases short and J 5 bases short, with 12 bases between. This CDR3 has 13 amino acids. From germline, CDR1 is MNHNY and CDR2 SVGAGI (reference sequence). The CDR3 DNA is TGTGCCAGCAGTCCGGGTTTTCAGACTGAAGCTTTCTTT. Protein product: CASSPGFQTEAFF.

The table lists this clone with a count of one. This chain uses TRBV3-1 (or the pseudogene TRBV3-2) with TRBJ2-7; 7 bases are shared with TRBD2. The CDR3 runs 13 residues. Losses at the gene ends were 5 bases for V and 5 bases for J; bases not matched to a gene: 6. Germline V lookup: CDR1 LGHDT, CDR2 YNNKEL (reference sequence). The CDR3 protein is CASSWTSNNEQYF. The CDR3 DNA is TGTGCCAGCAGCTGGACTAGTAATAACGAGCAGTACTTC.

The chain is built from TRBV4-1 and TRBJ1-5; D is perhaps TRBD1 (6 bases). The CDR3 has 17 amino acids. V lost 0 bases, J lost 3 bases, and 15 bases lay in between. CDR1 is MGHRA and CDR2 is YSYEKL in the germline V gene. The CDR3 nucleotides read TGCGCCAGCAGCCAAGAAGTTCAGGGGAGGGTCAATCAGCCCCAGCATTTT. Translating gives CASSQEVQGRVNQPQHF.

The genes are TRBV11-2 and TRBJ1-5; D not certain. Germline CDR1 and CDR2: SGHAT and FQNNGV. The V gene lost 1 base and the J gene lost 10 bases, with 11 bases spanning the gap. This CDR3 has 13 amino acids. CDR3 residues: CASSLGREYPQHF. In DNA, the CDR3 is TGTGCCAGCAGCTTAGGAAGGGAGTATCCCCAGCATTTT.

The chain links TRBV9 to TRBJ2-7; 11 bases are a match to TRBD2. The V gene's germline CDR1 is SGDLS and CDR2 YYNGEE. The V gene end was trimmed by 4 bases and the J gene end by 2 bases; junction bases not matched to a gene: 8. This CDR3 contains 16 residues. The CDR3 nucleotides read TGTGCCAGCAGCCCGGGACTAGCGGAACAGGCCTACGAGCAGTACTTC. Residues: CASSPGLAEQAYEQYF.

The rearrangement uses TRBV9 and TRBJ1-2; 7 positions agree with TRBD1. Germline loops: CDR1 SGDLS, CDR2 YYNGEE. The CDR3 loop spans 14 amino acids. Germline trimming cut 2 bases from V and 2 bases from J; bases unmatched to any gene: 3. The CDR3 loop is CASSVMTGNYGYTF. For the CDR3, the DNA is TGTGCCAGCAGCGTCATGACAGGGAACTATGGCTACACCTTC.

The chain couples TRBV2 to TRBJ1-2; the D is unclear. The V gene lost 2 bases and the J gene lost 12 bases, with 13 bases spanning the gap. The CDR3 contains 12 residues. CDR1 SNHLY and CDR2 FYNNEI come from the germline V gene. The CDR3 protein is CASSEQTPSNTF. Written as DNA, the CDR3 is TGTGCCAGCAGTGAACAGACTCCTTCTAACACCTTC.

The V gene is TRBV2, the J gene TRBJ2-7; D possibly corresponds to TRBD1 (5 bases). The CDR3 contains 11 residues. Per germline, CDR1 SNHLY and CDR2 FYNNEI. The germline V and J ends were trimmed by 7 bases and 6 bases, with 10 bases remaining between them. The CDR3 DNA follows: TGTGCCAGCATGCTAGACAGCGAGCAGTACTTC. Residues: CASMLDSEQYF. The variable domain in full, with the rest retrieved from reference TRBV2 and TRBJ2-7, is EPEVTQTPSHQVTQMGQEVILRCVPISNHLYFYWYRQILGQKVEFLVSFYNNEISEKSEIFDDQFSVERPDGSNFTLKIRSTKLEDSAMYFCASMLDSEQYFGPGTRLTVT.

This chain joins TRBV28 and TRBJ1-1; TRBD1 matches at 7 bases. Germline V gives CDR1 MDHEN, CDR2 SYDVKM. Trimming at V came to 6 bases and at J to 5 bases, leaving 12 bases not matched to a gene. The CDR3 is made up of 15 amino acids. In nucleotides, the CDR3 is TGTGCCAGCAGCTCTAGCGCAGGGGGGAATACTGAAGCTTTCTTT. It translates to CASSSSAGGNTEAFF.

This clone was detected a few times. This chain joins TRBV14 and TRBJ2-3; D possibly corresponds to TRBD2 (5 bases). The CDR3 sequence is 18 residues long. Germline V gene sequence: CDR1 SGHDN, CDR2 FVKESK. V lost 4 bases to trimming and J lost 4 bases, with 24 bases between them. The CDR3, as DNA: TGTGCCAGCAGCCGACAAGCTGGACTGAATTCCTGGGCAGATACGCAGTATTTT. Protein: CASSRQAGLNSWADTQYF.

This clone was found a few times. This chain links TRBV3-1 (or the pseudogene TRBV3-2) with TRBJ1-1, with D tentatively TRBD1 (5 bases). The CDR3 covers 16 residues. Germline loops: CDR1 LGHDT, CDR2 YNNKEL (reference sequence). The V end was cut by 1 base, the J end by 1 base, with 13 bases between. This CDR3 is CASSQGPWGGNTEAFF. DNA for the CDR3: TGTGCCAGCAGCCAAGGGCCTTGGGGGGGGAACACTGAAGCTTTCTTT.

The chain has TRBV4-2 and TRBJ2-3, with 7 bases lining up with TRBD2. This CDR3 region has 18 residues. V shed 1 base, J shed 1 base, and the junction held 11 bases outside the gene matches. CDR1 is LGHNA, CDR2 YNFKEQ, per germline. The CDR3 sequence: CASSQGVSTSLGTDTQYF. CDR3 sequence (DNA): TGTGCCAGCAGCCAAGGGGTATCGACTAGCCTAGGCACAGATACGCAGTATTTT.

The rearrangement uses TRBV7-8 and TRBJ1-2; tentative D call: TRBD1 (5 bases). Looked up from germline, CDR1 is SGHVS and CDR2 is FQNEAQ. The CDR3 extends over 17 amino acids. Trimming took 3 bases from V and 0 from J, leaving 17 bases between them. The CDR3 reads CASSFRSVETANYGYTF. In DNA, the CDR3 is TGTGCCAGCAGCTTCCGGTCCGTGGAGACAGCTAACTATGGCTACACCTTC.

This clone was found once. In DNA form, the CDR3 reads TGTGCCAGTAGTATAGGGACAGGGGTTGGCTATGGCTACACCTTC. As protein: CASSIGTGVGYGYTF. The chain combines TRBV19 with TRBJ1-2; 9 nucleotides match TRBD1. Per the germline V gene, CDR1 is LNHDA and CDR2 is SQIVND (reference sequence). V dropped 1 base and J dropped 4; count of bases not matched to a gene: 4. This CDR3 has 15 amino acids.

The V call is TRBV7-2, the J call TRBJ1-1, with D possibly being TRBD1 (5 bases). V lost 6 bases, J lost 1 base, and 9 bases lay in between. The germline CDR1 and CDR2 sequences are SGHTA and FQGNSA. CDR3 size: 13 residues. The CDR3 sequence is CASSRQSNTEAFF. The CDR3 bases are TGTGCCAGCAGTCGACAGTCGAACACTGAAGCTTTCTTT.

The chain employs TRBV12-5 and TRBJ2-7; 7 nucleotides match TRBD2. The germline CDR1 and CDR2 sequences are LGHNT and FRNRAP. V shed 1 base, J shed 4 bases, and the junction held 19 bases outside the gene matches. This CDR3 has 19 residues. CDR3 sequence (DNA): TGTGCTAGTGGTTTGGGGGGGGGAGTTTTCCCCCACGGTGGTTACGAGCAGTACTTC. Translating it yields CASGLGGGVFPHGGYEQYF.

The chain uses TRBV7-9 and TRBJ1-1; D is undetermined. With 5 bases removed from V and 8 bases from J, the gap between germline ends came to 9 bases. The CDR3 is 11 amino acids. The V gene's germline CDR1 is SEHNR and CDR2 FQNEAQ (reference sequence). The CDR3 nucleotides are TGTGCCAGCAGCGAAGGACTGGAAGCTTTCTTT. As protein: CASSEGLEAFF.

The chain carries TRBV12-5 and TRBJ2-5; D gene uncertain. The CDR3 is 14 residues long. V was pared by 5 bases and J by 4 bases, with 14 bases between. CDR1 and CDR2 from the germline V gene are LGHNT and FRNRAP. CDR3 in amino acids: CASGPGASGETQYF. CDR3 nucleotide sequence: TGTGCTAGTGGTCCCGGTGCCTCCGGAGAGACCCAGTACTTC.

This clone was recorded a few times. The chain combines TRBV2 with TRBJ1-5, with 8 bases lining up with TRBD1. The CDR3 is 12 residues long. Germline V gene data show CDR1 as SNHLY and CDR2 as FYNNEI. Germline trimming cut 10 bases from V and 3 bases from J; bases unmatched to any gene: 2. The DNA of the CDR3 is TGTGCCACACAGGGGGACAATCAGCCCCAGCATTTT. Translation: CATQGDNQPQHF.

The chain recombines TRBV18 with TRBJ1-1, with unresolved D. There are 12 residues in the CDR3. The germline CDR1 and CDR2 sequences are KGHSH and LQKENI. Trimming removed 2 bases from V and 8 bases from J, with 9 bases in between. CDR3 residues: CASSPIPREAFF. The CDR3, as DNA: TGTGCCAGCTCACCAATTCCCAGAGAAGCTTTCTTT.

The V call is TRBV9, the J call TRBJ2-7; 12 bases line up with TRBD1. V trimming: 4 bases; J trimming: 4 bases; junction bases outside the gene matches: 9. The CDR3 has 16 amino acids. Per the germline V gene, CDR1 is SGDLS and CDR2 is YYNGEE. CDR3 DNA sequence: TGTGCCAGCAGCAAGGGGGACAGGGGGCGTTCTTACGAGCAGTACTTC. It specifies CASSKGDRGRSYEQYF.

V gene TRBV2 combines with J gene TRBJ2-7; TRBD1 aligns across 8 bases. The junction had 10 bases not matched to a gene; V was cut back by 6 bases and J by 3 bases. This CDR3 is 15 amino acids long. Germline V gene sequence: CDR1 SNHLY, CDR2 FYNNEI. In nucleotides, the CDR3 is TGTGCCAGCAGGCTAGACAGGGGACGGGGCTACGAGCAGTACTTC. Encoded protein: CASRLDRGRGYEQYF.

This sequence joins TRBV15 and TRBJ2-7; 7 bases match TRBD1. Germline loops: CDR1 LNHNV, CDR2 YYDKDF (reference sequence). CDR3 length equals 11 residues. J gave up 12 bases and V 8 bases, and 10 bases lay outside the gene matches. The CDR3 region is CATETTGDLYF. The CDR3 region has the DNA TGTGCCACCGAAACCACAGGGGATCTGTACTTC.

This clone showed up just a few times. V and J are TRBV3-1 (or the pseudogene TRBV3-2) and TRBJ2-7; 11 nucleotides align to TRBD2. The germline gives CDR1 LGHDT, CDR2 YNNKEL (reference sequence). The CDR3 runs 16 residues. V shed 1 base, J shed 3 bases, and the junction held 5 bases outside the gene matches. The CDR3 loop reads CASSQVPGTSGYEQYF. In DNA form, the CDR3 reads TGTGCCAGCAGCCAAGTTCCCGGGACTAGCGGCTACGAGCAGTACTTC.

The chain links TRBV19 to TRBJ1-5; D not certain. V lost 3 bases to trimming and J lost 1 base, with 10 bases between them. The CDR3 length is 15 residues. CDR1 is LNHDA and CDR2 is SQIVND in the germline V gene (reference sequence). The CDR3 sequence is CASSMGLTSNQPQHF. The CDR3 DNA follows: TGTGCCAGTAGTATGGGCCTAACGAGCAATCAGCCCCAGCATTTT.

The chain combines TRBV5-5 with TRBJ2-2, with unresolved D. V was clipped by 1 base and J by 10 bases, with 5 bases between them. The CDR3 contains 11 residues. The germline V gene encodes CDR1 SGHKS and CDR2 YYEKEE (reference sequence). This CDR3 is CASSLYLELFF. The CDR3, as DNA: TGTGCCAGCAGCTTGTATTTGGAGCTGTTTTTT. Filled out from reference TRBV5-5 and TRBJ2-2, the complete variable domain reads DAGVTQSPTHLIKTRGQQVTLRCSPISGHKSVSWYQQVLGQGPQFIFQYYEKEERGRGNFPDRFSARQFPNYSSELNVNALLLGDSALYLCASSLYLELFFGEGSRLTVL.

Only one count was recorded for this clone. V usage is TRBV14 and J usage is TRBJ1-1, with 7 bases aligning to TRBD1. Looked up from germline, CDR1 is SGHDN and CDR2 is FVKESK. This CDR3 contains 15 residues. The junction had 8 bases not matched to a gene; V was cut back by 0 bases and J by 7 bases. The CDR3 spells CASSQDRVRTGEAFF. CDR3 DNA sequence: TGTGCCAGCAGCCAAGATCGGGTAAGGACAGGTGAAGCTTTCTTT.

This chain uses TRBV30 with TRBJ1-4, with unresolved D. CDR3 size: 14 residues. V dropped 1 base and J dropped 0 bases, with 6 bases sitting between them. Germline V CDR1 and CDR2: GTSNPN, SVGIG (reference sequence). The CDR3 DNA sequence: TGTGCCTGGAGTGGAGATACAACTAATGAAAAACTGTTTTTT. Amino acids: CAWSGDTTNEKLFF.